The 14 T cell receptor beta chains below all came from one sample that was sequenced in a study of response to subunit inactivated influenza vaccine. One entry per CDR3 protein, called by TCRdb with MiXCR from the RT-PCR reads. The data contain about 500,000 distinct CDR3 sequences, approximately 16% of them singletons. The sequenced sample was CD4+ T cells sorted from PBMCs, obtained less than 30 months after vaccination. The receptor source for this set is a man aged 50 to 69 who received an inactivated influenza vaccine.

In DNA, the CDR3 is TGTGCCACCAGTGATAGCAATGAGCAGTTCTTC. The encoded protein is CATSDSNEQFF. The chain combines TRBV24-1 with TRBJ2-1; unclear D gene. Germline CDR1 KGHDR, CDR2 SFDVKD. The V gene lost 3 bases and the J gene lost 6 bases, with 2 bases spanning the gap. This CDR3 comprises 11 residues.

This rearrangement joins TRBV12-3 or TRBV12-4 to TRBJ1-4; D remains unclear. The CDR3 is 11 residues long. With 7 bases removed from V and 8 bases from J, the gap between germline ends came to 8 bases. CDR3 DNA sequence: TGTGCCAGCACTCCGGGGGAAAAACTGTTTTTT. Amino acids: CASTPGEKLFF.

V gene TRBV7-2 combines with J gene TRBJ2-1, with 7 positions matching TRBD2. The CDR3 is 14 residues long. Germline loops: CDR1 SGHTA, CDR2 FQGNSA. Trimming took 2 bases from V and 4 from J; bases not matched to a gene: 2. This CDR3 reads CASSLPGGYNEQFF. The CDR3 DNA is TGTGCCAGCAGCTTACCGGGGGGATACAATGAGCAGTTCTTC.

This clonotype appeared a few times. This chain connects TRBV20-1 to TRBJ2-7; D may correspond to TRBD1 or TRBD2 (5 bases each). CDR1 and CDR2 from the germline V gene are DFQATT and SNEGSKA (reference sequence). The CDR3 loop spans 14 amino acids. V lost 5 bases and J lost 2, with 16 bases in between. CDR3 DNA: TGCAGTGCTTCCCCCCGGGACCTCACCTACGAGCAGTACTTC. Translation: CSASPRDLTYEQYF.

This clonotype was seen a single time. One end of the junction does not line up with germline, which may come from a read error. This sequence joins TRBV7-9 and TRBJ1-2, with D uncertain. Germline values: CDR1 SEHNR, CDR2 FQNEAQ (reference sequence). The CDR3 consists of 13 residues. Here the CDR3 reads CASNPSLDYDYTF. The CDR3, as DNA: TGTGCCAGCAACCCGAGTCTGGACTATGACTACACCTTC.

This chain connects TRBV28 to TRBJ2-7; 10 positions agree with TRBD1. Losses at the gene ends were 6 bases for V and 4 bases for J; bases not matched to a gene: 12. Germline-derived CDR1 and CDR2 are MDHEN and SYDVKM. This CDR3 region has 16 residues. Here the CDR3 DNA reads TGTGCCAGCAGCCTCAAACCGGGACAGGGGACTTACGAGCAGTACTTC. It codes for CASSLKPGQGTYEQYF.

The chain recombines TRBV7-2 with TRBJ1-1; D is perhaps TRBD1 (5 bases). The CDR3 is 14 amino acids. The V and J ends lost 6 bases and 0 bases respectively, with 11 bases between them. The germline V gene encodes CDR1 SGHTA and CDR2 FQGNSA. CDR3 sequence (DNA): TGTGCCAGCAGGCCCGGGACGGTGAACACTGAAGCTTTCTTT. This encodes CASRPGTVNTEAFF.

J is TRBJ1-2 and V is TRBV2, with 7 bases fitting TRBD1. The CDR3 extends over 13 amino acids. J lost 6 bases, V lost 6 bases, and 7 bases had no gene match. Germline values: CDR1 SNHLY, CDR2 FYNNEI. CDR3 sequence: CASSARGLHGYTF. CDR3 coding DNA: TGTGCCAGCAGCGCCAGGGGGTTGCATGGCTACACCTTC.

This clonotype has more than one count but fewer than ten. The rearrangement uses TRBV4-2 and TRBJ2-3; D is unresolved. The V end lost 8 bases, the J end lost 1 base, and 13 bases lay between the germline ends. Germline CDR1 LGHNA, CDR2 YNFKEQ. This CDR3 is 14 amino acids long. CDR3 sequence (DNA): TGTGCCAGCGGTGGGGTCGGTGGCACAGATACGCAGTATTTT. The encoded protein is CASGGVGGTDTQYF.

The chain uses TRBV20-1 and TRBJ2-1; 11 bases are shared with TRBD2. Germline assignment: CDR1 DFQATT and CDR2 SNEGSKA (reference sequence). The length of the CDR3 is 15 residues. CDR3 residues: CSAQPLAGVSNEQFF. DNA for the CDR3: TGCAGCGCCCAACCACTAGCGGGAGTATCGAATGAGCAGTTCTTC.

The V call is TRBV7-2, the J call TRBJ2-1, with D unresolved. The V end lost 5 bases, the J end lost 9 bases, and 14 bases lay between the germline ends. Per the germline V gene, CDR1 is SGHTA and CDR2 is FQGNSA. This CDR3 has 13 residues. The CDR3 protein is CASSLRRLAEQFF. For the CDR3, the DNA is TGTGCCAGCAGCCTGAGACGGCTCGCTGAGCAGTTCTTC.

This clonotype turned up a few times. The chain joins TRBV7-8 to TRBJ1-1; D is uncertain. CDR1 SGHVS and CDR2 FQNEAQ come from the germline V gene. V was shortened by 3 bases and J by 0 bases, with 14 bases between the two germline ends. There are 16 residues in the CDR3. The CDR3 is CASSFERVLMNTEAFF. CDR3 nucleotide sequence: TGTGCCAGCAGCTTCGAGAGGGTGCTCATGAACACTGAAGCTTTCTTT. Using reference TRBV7-8 and TRBJ1-1 for the parts outside the CDR3, the full variable domain is GAGVSQSPRYKVAKRGQDVALRCDPISGHVSLFWYQQALGQGPEFLTYFQNEAQLDKSGLPSDRFFAERPEGSVSTLKIQRTQQEDSAVYLCASSFERVLMNTEAFFGQGTRLTVV.

This clonotype occurred a few times. V gene TRBV12-3 or TRBV12-4 combines with J gene TRBJ2-7; D unresolved. The CDR3 loop spans 12 amino acids. V lost 6 bases, J lost 5 bases, and 11 bases lay in between. The DNA of the CDR3 is TGTGCCAGCAGCTCCCCTCCCGACGAGCAGTACTTC. It yields the protein CASSSPPDEQYF.

This clonotype was counted between two and nine times. The rearrangement joins TRBV4-2 to TRBJ1-2; unclear D gene. In germline, CDR1 is LGHNA, CDR2 YNFKEQ. Trimming removed 0 bases at V and 3 bases at J, with 8 bases between. This CDR3 spans 14 amino acids. For the CDR3, the DNA is TGTGCCAGCAGCCAAGATACGGGGTACTATGGCTACACCTTC. It yields the protein CASSQDTGYYGYTF.